The clone carrying this T cell receptor beta chain has a handful of counts. Its specificity is unknown. Unique molecular identifiers were incorporated into the prepared TCRbeta library. Each CDR3 protein is one row after TCRdb ran MiXCR on the PCR reads. The sample contains about 230,000 distinct CDR3 sequences, roughly a tenth of which appear only once. This entry comes from a study of T-cell reconstitution after alpha-beta-depleted transplantation in children. Overall study findings and caveats: Several patients had high TCRbeta diversity at day 60; it came from surviving recipient T cells and thymic progenitors. The study reportedly traced alpha-beta T cells about two months after transplant to several hundred expanded graft clones. T-cell numbers and diversity one year post-transplant derived largely from freshly generated T cells.

The TCR sequence derives from a child younger than two with acute myeloid leukemia, due to receive a stem cell transplant. Here the sequenced sample was PBMCs, taken before TCRalphabeta/CD19-depleted stem cell transplant.

In DNA, the CDR3 is TGTGCCAGCAGTCAAACTCATTACAATGAGCAGTTCTTC. Protein sequence: CASSQTHYNEQFF. J is TRBJ2-1 and V is TRBV27; D gene unclear. The germline gives CDR1 MNHEY, CDR2 SMNVEV (reference sequence). V lost 5 bases to trimming and J lost 4 bases, with 9 bases between them. The CDR3 spans 13 residues.